This record looks at one T cell receptor (beta chain) sequence and its context. Germline V gives CDR1 MRHNA, CDR2 SNTAGT. With 7 bases clipped from V and 4 bases from J, the junction kept 4 bases outside the gene matches. The CDR3 runs to 14 residues. Per the original methods: Reference gene primer amplification gave nucleated cell count estimates. Here immunoSEQ multiplex PCR was the method, and the copy in TCRdb shows in-frame clones only, minus some. For V, J and clone size, that table is used; D and trimming come from the DNA. The table shows over 150,000 clones, with 84% occurring only once. The data stem from a study of blood T cell repertoires in COVID-19. Study-level background: COVID-19 samples, acute and convalescent, were from the United States, Italy and Spain. T cells, B-cell-depleted T cells, or PBMCs supplied cDNA or gDNA.

The sample taken for sequencing was peripheral blood. This receptor was obtained from a human donor in a cohort sampled during active COVID-19. The V call is TRBV6-4, the J call TRBJ2-2; 9 bases are shared with TRBD1. CDR3 sequence: CASKQGAGTGELFF. The CDR3, as DNA: TGTGCCAGCAAACAGGGGGCAGGCACCGGGGAGCTGTTTTTT.